Listed below are T cell receptor beta chains from one sample, sequenced in a study of shared clonotypes between healthy human individuals. Assay used: immunoSEQ multiplex PCR; TCRdb lists only in-frame clones, some missing. The sample lists some 1 million clones; about 75% were seen once. The sequenced material came from memory CD4+ T cells sorted from blood. The receptors come from a man younger than 30 in good health. The CDR3 runs from the conserved cysteine through the conserved F or W. Each record gives: V gene, D gene, J gene, clone size, CDR3 DNA, CDR3 protein. A D gene is named only where the DNA matches it firmly. The size field is filled for only some rows; it gives once, few, many or a size class.

V gene: TRBV6-1
D gene: .
J gene: TRBJ2-3
clone size: .
CDR3 DNA: TGTGCCAACTCATTACACGGCACAGATACGCAGTATTTT
CDR3 protein: CANSLHGTDTQYF

V gene: TRBV20-1
D gene: .
J gene: TRBJ2-7
clone size: .
CDR3 DNA: TGCAGTGCTGCGGACAGCTACGAGCAGTACTTC
CDR3 protein: CSAADSYEQYF

V gene: TRBV15
D gene: TRBD1
J gene: TRBJ1-5
clone size: .
CDR3 DNA: TGTGCCACCAGCACCGGGACAGGGGGGAATCAGCCCCAGCATTTT
CDR3 protein: CATSTGTGGNQPQHF

V gene: TRBV28
D gene: .
J gene: TRBJ1-1
clone size: .
CDR3 DNA: TGTGCCAGCACCGGACCGCCGAAGAACACTGAAGCTTTCTTT
CDR3 protein: CASTGPPKNTEAFF

V gene: TRBV9
D gene: TRBD2
J gene: TRBJ2-2
clone size: .
CDR3 DNA: TGTGCCAGCAGCGTAGCTCTGCTAGCGGGGGGGCCCGGGGAGCTGTTTTTT
CDR3 protein: CASSVALLAGGPGELFF

V gene: TRBV4-3
D gene: .
J gene: TRBJ2-4
clone size: few
CDR3 DNA: TGCGCCAGCAGCCCTCTAAACCAGATAGCCAAAAACATTCAGTACTTC
CDR3 protein: CASSPLNQIAKNIQYF

V gene: TRBV10-3
D gene: TRBD1
J gene: TRBJ2-4
clone size: .
CDR3 DNA: TGTGCCATCGGGCAGGGGGCAGCCAAAAACATTCAGTACTTC
CDR3 protein: CAIGQGAAKNIQYF

V gene: TRBV7-8
D gene: TRBD2
J gene: TRBJ2-7
clone size: .
CDR3 DNA: TGTGCCAGCAGCCCCGGAGGACTAGCGGGGGTATACGAGCAGTACTTC
CDR3 protein: CASSPGGLAGVYEQYF

V gene: TRBV5-1
D gene: .
J gene: TRBJ2-6
clone size: .
CDR3 DNA: TGCGCCAGCAGCTTGGGGTGGCTCTCTGGGGCCAACGTCCTGACTTTC
CDR3 protein: CASSLGWLSGANVLTF

V gene: TRBV6-5
D gene: .
J gene: TRBJ2-1
clone size: .
CDR3 DNA: TGTGCCAGCCAACGGACCGCGGATGAGCAGTTCTTC
CDR3 protein: CASQRTADEQFF

V gene: TRBV19
D gene: .
J gene: TRBJ1-1
clone size: .
CDR3 DNA: TGTGCCAGTATGCCACAAAGGGCAAGGGGGGCTGAAGCTTTCTTT
CDR3 protein: CASMPQRARGAEAFF

V gene: TRBV5-1
D gene: .
J gene: TRBJ2-2
clone size: few
CDR3 DNA: TGCGCCAGCAGCGCGGGCCCTCTGACCGGGGAGCTGTTTTTT
CDR3 protein: CASSAGPLTGELFF

V gene: TRBV2
D gene: .
J gene: TRBJ2-7
clone size: few
CDR3 DNA: TGTGCCAGCAGGGCCGGTGTTGACGAGCAGTACTTC
CDR3 protein: CASRAGVDEQYF

V gene: TRBV4-3
D gene: TRBD1
J gene: TRBJ2-7
clone size: .
CDR3 DNA: TGCGCCAGCAGCCAGTGGACAGGTGATTACGAGCAGTACTTC
CDR3 protein: CASSQWTGDYEQYF

V gene: TRBV6-5
D gene: TRBD2
J gene: TRBJ2-7
clone size: .
CDR3 DNA: TGTGTTATAGCGGGAGGCCATCCCTACGAGCAGTACTTC
CDR3 protein: CVIAGGHPYEQYF

V gene: TRBV27
D gene: .
J gene: TRBJ2-6
clone size: .
CDR3 DNA: TGTGCCAGCAGCCAAAGCTCTGGGGCCAACGTCCTGACTTTC
CDR3 protein: CASSQSSGANVLTF

V gene: TRBV5-1
D gene: .
J gene: TRBJ1-2
clone size: few
CDR3 DNA: TGCGCCAGCAGCCTGACCACAGGGTCGGGCTCCTATGGCTACACCTTC
CDR3 protein: CASSLTTGSGSYGYTF

V gene: TRBV7-9
D gene: .
J gene: TRBJ1-1
clone size: .
CDR3 DNA: TGTGCCAGCAGCTTAGGACTTGGCAGAGGGGTATCCGCTGAAGCTTTCTTT
CDR3 protein: CASSLGLGRGVSAEAFF

V gene: TRBV4-1
D gene: .
J gene: TRBJ2-3
clone size: once
CDR3 DNA: TGCGCCAGCAGCCAAGACTCCGGGACCGGTCTCACAGATACGCAGTATTTT
CDR3 protein: CASSQDSGTGLTDTQYF

V gene: TRBV18
D gene: .
J gene: TRBJ1-5
clone size: .
CDR3 DNA: TGTGCCAGCTCACCACAACAGGGAGGCAATCAGCCCCAGCATTTT
CDR3 protein: CASSPQQGGNQPQHF

V gene: TRBV5-1
D gene: TRBD2
J gene: TRBJ2-3
clone size: .
CDR3 DNA: TGCGCCAGCAGCTCCCTTAGGAGCGGGGGCGACACAGATACGCAGTATTTT
CDR3 protein: CASSSLRSGGDTDTQYF

V gene: TRBV27
D gene: TRBD1
J gene: TRBJ1-6
clone size: .
CDR3 DNA: TGTGCCAGCAGTACACAGGGGAGAAATAATTCACCCCTCCACTTT
CDR3 protein: CASSTQGRNNSPLHF

V gene: TRBV5-6
D gene: TRBD1
J gene: TRBJ2-7
clone size: few
CDR3 DNA: TGTGCCAGCAGCTTCGAGAGGACAGGGGGCGAGCAGTACTTC
CDR3 protein: CASSFERTGGEQYF

V gene: TRBV7-8
D gene: TRBD2
J gene: TRBJ2-2
clone size: few
CDR3 DNA: TGTGCCAGCAGCTCTATCGGACTAGCGGGGAACACCGGGGAGCTGTTTTTT
CDR3 protein: CASSSIGLAGNTGELFF

V gene: TRBV7-8
D gene: .
J gene: TRBJ2-7
clone size: .
CDR3 DNA: TGTGCCAGCAGCTGGACAGTCTACGAGCAGTACTTC
CDR3 protein: CASSWTVYEQYF

V gene: TRBV5-8
D gene: TRBD2
J gene: TRBJ2-5
clone size: .
CDR3 DNA: TGTGCCAGCAGCCCGGGACTAGCGGGAGGGCCTGAGACCCAGTACTTC
CDR3 protein: CASSPGLAGGPETQYF

V gene: TRBV5-8
D gene: .
J gene: TRBJ1-1
clone size: .
CDR3 DNA: TGTGCCAGCAGCTTTCTTGTTACTGAAGCTTTCTTT
CDR3 protein: CASSFLVTEAFF

V gene: TRBV28
D gene: .
J gene: TRBJ2-1
clone size: .
CDR3 DNA: TGTGCCAGCAGTTTAGCGGCGAGGGATGAGCAGTTCTTC
CDR3 protein: CASSLAARDEQFF

V gene: TRBV5-3
D gene: .
J gene: TRBJ2-3
clone size: .
CDR3 DNA: TGTGCCAGAAGCTTGGCTGATGCTAGTCTCACAGATACGCAGTATTTT
CDR3 protein: CARSLADASLTDTQYF

V gene: TRBV18
D gene: .
J gene: TRBJ1-1
clone size: few
CDR3 DNA: TGTGCCAGCTCACCAGTCGGGAAGAACACTGAAGCTTTCTTT
CDR3 protein: CASSPVGKNTEAFF

V gene: TRBV6-1
D gene: .
J gene: TRBJ1-5
clone size: .
CDR3 DNA: TGTGCCAGCAGTGAAGGGGTGACTCAGCCCCAGCATTTT
CDR3 protein: CASSEGVTQPQHF

V gene: TRBV7-3
D gene: TRBD1
J gene: TRBJ1-1
clone size: .
CDR3 DNA: TGTGCCAGCAGCCTCGGACAGGTGAACACTGAAGCTTTCTTT
CDR3 protein: CASSLGQVNTEAFF

V gene: TRBV5-1
D gene: TRBD1
J gene: TRBJ1-5
clone size: few
CDR3 DNA: TGCGCCAGCAGACCGACAGGGAATAGCAATCAGCCCCAGCATTTT
CDR3 protein: CASRPTGNSNQPQHF

V gene: TRBV2
D gene: .
J gene: TRBJ2-5
clone size: .
CDR3 DNA: TGTGCCAGCACTATAGTTGGGGGCGAGACCCAGTACTTC
CDR3 protein: CASTIVGGETQYF

V gene: TRBV5-1
D gene: TRBD1
J gene: TRBJ1-1
clone size: once
CDR3 DNA: TGCGCCAGCAGATCGGCAGGGGGCCTGAACACTGAAGCTTTCTTT
CDR3 protein: CASRSAGGLNTEAFF

V gene: TRBV6-6
D gene: TRBD1
J gene: TRBJ2-1
clone size: once
CDR3 DNA: TGTGCCAGCAGTTACTCCAGGGGGACCTACAATGAGCAGTTCTTC
CDR3 protein: CASSYSRGTYNEQFF

V gene: TRBV11-2
D gene: TRBD1
J gene: TRBJ1-2
clone size: many
CDR3 DNA: TGTGCCAGCAGCACCAGTAAGACAGGGGGTCTCTATGGCTACACCTTC
CDR3 protein: CASSTSKTGGLYGYTF

V gene: TRBV11-3
D gene: .
J gene: TRBJ2-7
clone size: once
CDR3 DNA: TGTGCCAGCAGCGCCGGCGGTGGGGGGTCGAACGAGCAGTACTTC
CDR3 protein: CASSAGGGGSNEQYF

V gene: TRBV5-1
D gene: .
J gene: TRBJ2-5
clone size: .
CDR3 DNA: TGCGCCAGCAGCGCCGAAACGGGGGTACCCCAAGAGACCCAGTACTTC
CDR3 protein: CASSAETGVPQETQYF

V gene: TRBV7-6
D gene: TRBD1
J gene: TRBJ1-2
clone size: .
CDR3 DNA: TGTGCCAGCAGCTTAGGTCCAGGGGGCGGCTACACCTTC
CDR3 protein: CASSLGPGGGYTF

V gene: TRBV5-6
D gene: .
J gene: TRBJ1-4
clone size: .
CDR3 DNA: TGTGCCAGCAGCTTGGGAGGGAGGTATGAAAAACTGTTTTTT
CDR3 protein: CASSLGGRYEKLFF

V gene: TRBV6-4
D gene: TRBD1
J gene: TRBJ2-7
clone size: .
CDR3 DNA: TGTGCCAGCAGTGACTCGAGGACAGGGAGCTCCTACGAGCAGTACTTC
CDR3 protein: CASSDSRTGSSYEQYF

V gene: TRBV11-2
D gene: .
J gene: TRBJ2-3
clone size: .
CDR3 DNA: TGTGCCAGCAGCTTAGATGTCCAGGCAGATACGCAGTATTTT
CDR3 protein: CASSLDVQADTQYF

V gene: TRBV4-1
D gene: .
J gene: TRBJ2-1
clone size: .
CDR3 DNA: TGCGCCAGCAGCCTCAAGCTGCACAGGGACAATGAGCAGTTCTTC
CDR3 protein: CASSLKLHRDNEQFF

V gene: TRBV9
D gene: TRBD2
J gene: TRBJ2-3
clone size: .
CDR3 DNA: TGTGCCAGCAGCGCCGATGCCGGGGGGGAGAGGGATACGCAGTATTTT
CDR3 protein: CASSADAGGERDTQYF

V gene: TRBV7-2
D gene: TRBD2
J gene: TRBJ2-7
clone size: .
CDR3 DNA: TGTGCCAGCAGCTTCCAGCGGGAGGGAGGGGGCGAGCAGTACTTC
CDR3 protein: CASSFQREGGGEQYF

V gene: TRBV6-4
D gene: .
J gene: TRBJ2-1
clone size: .
CDR3 DNA: TGTGCCAGCAGTGACATCTCTAGGATCCCGTTTTTTTACAATGAGCAGTTCTTC
CDR3 protein: CASSDISRIPFFYNEQFF

V gene: TRBV9
D gene: .
J gene: TRBJ1-2
clone size: .
CDR3 DNA: TGTGCCAGCAGCGAGCGGCTAGGGGGTCGTGGCTACACCTTC
CDR3 protein: CASSERLGGRGYTF

V gene: TRBV9
D gene: .
J gene: TRBJ2-2
clone size: .
CDR3 DNA: TGTGCCAGCAGCGTAGTTGGGCTTCCGAACACCGGGGAGCTGTTTTTT
CDR3 protein: CASSVVGLPNTGELFF

V gene: TRBV10-2
D gene: TRBD1
J gene: TRBJ2-7
clone size: .
CDR3 DNA: TGCGCCAGCAGCCCTGGGACAGACTACGAGCAGTACTTC
CDR3 protein: CASSPGTDYEQYF

V gene: TRBV4-3
D gene: .
J gene: TRBJ2-2
clone size: few
CDR3 DNA: TGCGCCAGCAGCCATGGGGTAGGGGCCGGGGAGCTGTTTTTT
CDR3 protein: CASSHGVGAGELFF

V gene: TRBV5-1
D gene: .
J gene: TRBJ2-1
clone size: .
CDR3 DNA: TGCGCCAGCAGCCCTAACGACGGATACAATGAGCAGTTCTTC
CDR3 protein: CASSPNDGYNEQFF

V gene: TRBV10-2
D gene: .
J gene: TRBJ2-7
clone size: .
CDR3 DNA: TGCGCCAGCCCAAGGCCCCTGCAGTACTTC
CDR3 protein: CASPRPLQYF

V gene: TRBV5-1
D gene: .
J gene: TRBJ2-3
clone size: .
CDR3 DNA: TGCGCCAGCAGCCATAGCACAGATACGCAGTATTTT
CDR3 protein: CASSHSTDTQYF

V gene: TRBV9
D gene: TRBD2
J gene: TRBJ2-1
clone size: .
CDR3 DNA: TGTGCCAGCAGCGTAGCTCCCGGCGGGAGCGGTTTAAATGAGCAGTTCTTC
CDR3 protein: CASSVAPGGSGLNEQFF

V gene: TRBV9
D gene: .
J gene: TRBJ2-1
clone size: once
CDR3 DNA: TGTGCCAGCAGCGTTGGACACAATGAGCAGTTCTTC
CDR3 protein: CASSVGHNEQFF

V gene: TRBV5-1
D gene: .
J gene: TRBJ2-2
clone size: .
CDR3 DNA: TGCGCCAGCAGCTTGGAAGGGACTACCGGGGAGCTGTTTTTT
CDR3 protein: CASSLEGTTGELFF

V gene: TRBV30
D gene: .
J gene: TRBJ1-3
clone size: .
CDR3 DNA: TGTGCCTGTCCCCGGGGCGGATATACCTCTGGAAACACCATATATTTT
CDR3 protein: CACPRGGYTSGNTIYF

V gene: TRBV5-6
D gene: TRBD1
J gene: TRBJ2-7
clone size: .
CDR3 DNA: TGTGCCAGCAAATGGGGACAGGGGTACTCCTACGAGCAGTACTTC
CDR3 protein: CASKWGQGYSYEQYF

V gene: TRBV29-1
D gene: .
J gene: TRBJ1-1
clone size: many
CDR3 DNA: TGCAGCGCGCGGATGGGTACCGGCGCTGAAGCTTTCTTT
CDR3 protein: CSARMGTGAEAFF